One and the same sample provided the 32 T cell receptor beta chains below, sequenced in a study of blood T cell repertoires in COVID-19. TCRdb's copy holds only in-frame clones and misses some; the assay was immunoSEQ multiplex PCR. The sample holds 150,000 to 200,000 clones; more than 70% are singletons and the top ten take roughly a fifth. Input material: peripheral blood. All receptors derive from a woman aged 70-85 years who had recovered from COVID-19.

This chain links TRBV28 with TRBJ2-1, with D unresolved. CDR3 size: 15 residues. V was shortened by 4 bases and J by 0 bases, with 10 bases between the two germline ends. The germline gives CDR1 MDHEN, CDR2 SYDVKM. The CDR3 coding sequence is TGTGCCAGCAGTTCCGGGTCCAGCTCCTACAATGAGCAGTTCTTC. The encoded protein is CASSSGSSSYNEQFF.

The rearrangement joins TRBV7-3 to TRBJ2-2, with D hard to call. Trimming cost V 6 bases and J 2 bases, with 10 bases left between them. The length of the CDR3 is 14 residues. The germline CDR1 and CDR2 sequences are SGHTA and FQGTGA. The CDR3 loop is CASRTSYNTGELFF. CDR3 bases: TGTGCCAGCAGAACTTCTTATAACACCGGGGAGCTGTTTTTT.

This sequence joins TRBV24-1 and TRBJ1-4, with no clear D. Germline V gives CDR1 KGHDR, CDR2 SFDVKD. The CDR3 length is 14 residues. The V and J ends lost 4 bases and 7 bases respectively, with 12 bases between them. The CDR3 sequence: CATSEAARPEKLFF. The CDR3 bases are TGTGCCACCAGTGAAGCGGCCCGGCCTGAAAAACTGTTTTTT.

Points on this clone: A read error may account for a junction end that differs from germline. The gene calls are TRBV6-5 and TRBJ1-1; perhaps TRBD1 as D (6 bases). The length of the CDR3 is 14 residues. CDR1 is MNHEY, CDR2 SVGAGI, per germline. CDR3 nucleotide sequence: TGTGCCAGCAGTGACTCAGGACAGACAGCTGAAGCTTTCTTT. This codes for CASSDSGQTAEAFF.

The genes are TRBV28 and TRBJ1-2, with TRBD1 as a possible D gene (6 bases). Per the germline V gene, CDR1 is MDHEN and CDR2 is SYDVKM. This CDR3 is built from 15 residues. Trimming removed 2 bases at V and 8 bases at J, with 18 bases between. The CDR3 is CASSLADRRLGGYTF. The CDR3 DNA sequence: TGTGCCAGCAGTTTAGCGGACAGACGCTTGGGAGGCTACACCTTC.

The CDR3 DNA reads as TGTGCCAGCAGCCGCAGGGCTTCGGTGGGCACTGAAGCTTTCTTT. This gives the protein CASSRRASVGTEAFF. V gene TRBV27 combines with J gene TRBJ1-1; maybe TRBD1 (5 bases). CDR3 length equals 15 residues. The V gene lost 6 bases and the J gene lost 4 bases, with 18 bases spanning the gap. CDR1 and CDR2 (germline): MNHEY, SMNVEV (reference sequence).

This chain connects TRBV6-5 to TRBJ1-5; 8 nucleotides agree with TRBD1. CDR1 is MNHEY, CDR2 SVGAGI, per germline. Trimming took 6 bases from V and 4 from J; bases not matched to a gene: 8. The CDR3 runs 15 residues. CDR3 in amino acids: CASRGGTGQNQPQHF. The DNA of the CDR3 is TGTGCCAGCAGGGGCGGGACAGGCCAAAATCAGCCCCAGCATTTT.

The chain combines TRBV11-2 with TRBJ2-1, with 9 bases aligning to TRBD2. The length of the CDR3 is 16 residues. Germline loops: CDR1 SGHAT, CDR2 FQNNGV. V shed 5 bases and J 12 bases; nucleotides not matched to a gene: 17. The DNA of the CDR3 is TGTGCCAGCAGCCCGCGGCGCGGGGGGGTGGGCGATATGCAGTTCTTC. Its protein is CASSPRRGGVGDMQFF.

CDR3 in DNA: TGTGCCATCAGCGGACGGGGACAGTACCCCACCGGGGAGCTGTTTTTT. It yields the protein CAISGRGQYPTGELFF. The V call is TRBV10-3, the J call TRBJ2-2; 7 bases map to TRBD1. The CDR3 totals 16 residues. J was trimmed by 4 bases and V by 6 bases; bases with no gene match: 11. Per the germline V gene, CDR1 is ENHRY and CDR2 is SYGVKD.

This clone was detected only once. The chain links TRBV5-4 to TRBJ1-1; 12 nucleotides match TRBD1. The ends lost 4 bases at V and 9 bases at J; junction bases unmatched: 4. Looked up from germline, CDR1 is SGHNT and CDR2 is YYREEE (reference sequence). There are 13 residues in the CDR3. The CDR3 loop reads CASSPGTGGQAFF. Written as DNA, the CDR3 is TGTGCCAGCAGCCCCGGGACAGGGGGCCAAGCTTTCTTT.

The genes are TRBV12-3 or TRBV12-4 and TRBJ2-7, with D uncertain. This CDR3 spans 12 amino acids. Trimming cost V 3 bases and J 1 base, with 4 bases left between them. CDR3 sequence: CASSFGSYEQYF. The CDR3, as DNA: TGTGCCAGCAGTTTCGGGTCCTACGAGCAGTACTTC.

This chain links TRBV11-3 with TRBJ2-3, with a possible D match to TRBD1 (5 bases). Germline lookup yields CDR1 SGHNT and CDR2 YENEEA. This CDR3 contains 15 residues. V was clipped by 2 bases and J by 2 bases, with 11 bases between them. This CDR3 is CASSLRQGATDTQYF. The CDR3 DNA reads TGTGCCAGCAGCTTACGGCAGGGCGCCACAGATACGCAGTATTTT.

This clone was detected once. A read error is likely, as this CDR3 ends without the conserved phenylalanine or tryptophan. It is unclear where the CDR3 begins or ends on the DNA, so no DNA is shown, and the CDR3 is as TCRdb lists it. The chain carries TRBV2 and TRBJ2-7; the table's D call, TRBD1, was not checked against the DNA. From its first to its last residue, the CDR3 has 12 amino acids. The germline V gene has CDR1 SNHLY and CDR2 FYNNEI. CDR3 region: CASSLAGQTPIL.

This sequence joins TRBV5-1 and TRBJ2-3; 10 bases agree with TRBD2. This CDR3 is built from 16 residues. Germline V gene data show CDR1 as SGHRS and CDR2 as YFSETQ. J gave up 4 bases and V 0 bases, and 5 bases lay outside the gene matches. CDR3 region: CASSLGPSGGADTQYF. The CDR3 coding sequence is TGCGCCAGCAGCTTGGGGCCTAGCGGGGGCGCAGATACGCAGTATTTT. Drawing the rest from reference TRBV5-1 and TRBJ2-3, the complete variable domain is KAGVTQTPRYLIKTRGQQVTLSCSPISGHRSVSWYQQTPGQGLQFLFEYFSETQRNKGNFPGRFSGRQFSNSRSEMNVSTLELGDSALYLCASSLGPSGGADTQYFGPGTRLTVL.

The V gene is TRBV7-3, the J gene TRBJ2-1; TRBD2 aligns across 15 bases. J lost 5 bases, V lost 5 bases, and 19 bases had no gene match. The germline gives CDR1 SGHTA, CDR2 FQGTGA. This CDR3 comprises 21 residues. The CDR3: CASSNIARTSGRGWGNNEQFF. DNA of the CDR3: TGTGCCAGCAGCAATATTGCCAGGACTAGCGGGAGGGGATGGGGGAACAATGAGCAGTTCTTC. Filled out from reference TRBV7-3 and TRBJ2-1, the complete variable domain reads GAGVSQTPSNKVTEKGKYVELRCDPISGHTALYWYRQSLGQGPEFLIYFQGTGAADDSGLPNDRFFAVRPEGSVSTLKIQRTERGDSAVYLCASSNIARTSGRGWGNNEQFFGPGTRLTVL.

The genes are TRBV30 and TRBJ2-1, with TRBD2 matching 9 bases. Germline V gene sequence: CDR1 GTSNPN, CDR2 SVGIG (reference sequence). V dropped 7 bases and J dropped 2; count of bases not matched to a gene: 6. The CDR3 loop spans 14 amino acids. The chain's CDR3 is CASQLAGTYNEQFF. CDR3 bases: TGTGCCTCACAACTAGCGGGCACCTACAATGAGCAGTTCTTC.

J is TRBJ1-3 and V is TRBV19; 8 nucleotides align to TRBD1. Germline CDR1 is LNHDA and CDR2 is SQIVND (reference sequence). The CDR3 is made up of 14 amino acids. The trim removed 6 bases at V and 2 bases at J, leaving 3 bases unmatched. The CDR3 DNA follows: TGTGCCAGTAGCCTGACAGGGGCTGGAAACACCATATATTTT. Protein sequence: CASSLTGAGNTIYF. Filled out from reference TRBV19 and TRBJ1-3, the complete variable domain reads DGGITQSPKYLFRKEGQNVTLSCEQNLNHDAMYWYRQDPGQGLRLIYYSQIVNDFQKGDIAEGYSVSREKKESFPLTVTSAQKNPTAFYLCASSLTGAGNTIYFGEGSWLTVV.

This clone was picked up many times. This sequence joins TRBV12-2 and TRBJ2-2; the table's D call, TRBD1, has no DNA check behind it. TRBV12-2 is a known pseudogene. This CDR3 contains 15 residues. The CDR3 DNA reads as TGTGCAAGTCGCTTAGGACATTGGTCCACCGGGGAGCTGTTTTTT. Its protein is CASRLGHWSTGELFF.

The genes are TRBV11-2 and TRBJ1-2, with D hard to call. The CDR3 length is 16 residues. V lost 5 bases and J lost 8, with 24 bases in between. Germline lookup yields CDR1 SGHAT and CDR2 FQNNGV. CDR3 bases: TGTGCCAGCAGCCCGCCCCCCCTGGGCATAGGTTTGGGCTACACCTTC. Amino acids: CASSPPPLGIGLGYTF. The variable domain in full, with the rest retrieved from reference TRBV11-2 and TRBJ1-2, is EAGVAQSPRYKIIEKRQSVAFWCNPISGHATLYWYQQILGQGPKLLIQFQNNGVVDDSQLPKDRFSAERLKGVDSTLKIQPAKLEDSAVYLCASSPPPLGIGLGYTFGSGTRLTVV.

This chain connects TRBV7-2 to TRBJ2-5, with 7 bases lining up with TRBD1. From germline, CDR1 is SGHTA and CDR2 FQGNSA. CDR3 size: 14 residues. Unmatched junction bases numbered 7, after V lost 4 bases and J lost 5 bases. The CDR3 region is CASSSTGAGETQYF. The CDR3, as DNA: TGTGCCAGCAGCTCAACAGGGGCTGGGGAGACCCAGTACTTC.

The V call is TRBV15, the J call TRBJ1-2; no clear D. The germline V and J ends were trimmed by 1 base and 3 bases, with 9 bases remaining between them. CDR1 is LNHNV and CDR2 is YYDKDF in the germline V gene (reference sequence). The CDR3 loop spans 14 amino acids. CDR3 nucleotides: TGTGCCACCAGCAGAGTTGGCCCGCACTATGGCTACACCTTC. Its translation is CATSRVGPHYGYTF.

This chain uses TRBV19 with TRBJ1-2; 7 bases fit TRBD1. The J segment lost 4 bases and the V segment lost 4 bases, leaving 6 bases of the junction unmatched. Germline-derived CDR1 and CDR2 are LNHDA and SQIVND (reference sequence). CDR3 length: 14 residues. This CDR3 is CASSTRGQSYGYTF. The CDR3, as DNA: TGTGCCAGTAGTACAAGGGGGCAGTCCTATGGCTACACCTTC.

The chain couples TRBV5-6 to TRBJ1-1, with 7 bases identical to TRBD1. The CDR3 covers 14 residues. Germline trimming cut 6 bases from V and 0 bases from J; bases unmatched to any gene: 5. Germline CDR1 reads SGHDT; CDR2 reads YYEEEE. DNA for the CDR3: TGTGCCAGCACCTTTGGACAGGTGAACACTGAAGCTTTCTTT. Protein sequence: CASTFGQVNTEAFF. Full variable domain (missing parts from reference TRBV5-6 and TRBJ1-1): DAGVTQSPTHLIKTRGQQVTLRCSPKSGHDTVSWYQQALGQGPQFIFQYYEEEERQRGNFPDRFSGHQFPNYSSELNVNALLLGDSALYLCASTFGQVNTEAFFGQGTRLTVV.

The CDR3 is CATSRGSAGTSYEAFF. CDR3 in DNA: TGTGCCACCAGCAGAGGCTCCGCCGGGACATCTTATGAAGCTTTCTTT. The chain joins TRBV15 to TRBJ1-1; a weak D match, TRBD1 (6 bases). V lost 1 base, J lost 7 bases, and 19 bases lay in between. Germline CDR1 reads LNHNV; CDR2 reads YYDKDF (reference sequence). The CDR3 length is 16 residues.

The chain joins TRBV28 to TRBJ2-2; 7 nucleotides line up with TRBD1. Germline lookup yields CDR1 MDHEN and CDR2 SYDVKM. Trimming cost V 5 bases and J 3 bases; bases outside gene matches: 6. The CDR3 has 15 residues. The CDR3: CASSPLDRDTGELFF. Here the CDR3 DNA reads TGTGCCAGCAGTCCACTCGACAGGGACACCGGGGAGCTGTTTTTT.

This chain links TRBV29-1 with TRBJ2-3; D may be TRBD1 (5 bases). V was trimmed by 4 bases and J by 6 bases, leaving 14 bases between them. This CDR3 has 13 residues. Germline V gene sequence: CDR1 SQVTM, CDR2 ANQGSEA. The CDR3 DNA follows: TGCAGCGTTGTGGTTGGTAGGGGTGATACGCAGTATTTT. This gives the protein CSVVVGRGDTQYF.

The genes are TRBV30 and TRBJ1-2, with no clear D. The CDR3 runs to 12 residues. Trimming left V 3 bases short and J 4 bases short, with 9 bases between. The germline V gene has CDR1 GTSNPN and CDR2 SVGIG (reference sequence). The CDR3 DNA reads TGTGCCTGGAGAACGGTCGTCTATGGCTACACCTTC. Amino acid sequence: CAWRTVVYGYTF.

The rearrangement links TRBV7-8 to TRBJ2-1; 13 nucleotides line up with TRBD2. V shed 4 bases, J shed 8 bases, and the junction held 8 bases outside the gene matches. In germline, CDR1 is SGHVS, CDR2 FQNEAQ. The CDR3 extends over 16 amino acids. Here the CDR3 reads CASSSLAGGPRDEQFF. In DNA form, the CDR3 reads TGTGCCAGCAGCTCACTAGCGGGAGGGCCTAGGGATGAGCAGTTCTTC.

The chain is built from TRBV6-5 and TRBJ1-3, with TRBD1 matching 7 bases. The CDR3 spans 13 residues. V shed 8 bases, J shed 3 bases, and the junction held 4 bases outside the gene matches. Looked up from germline, CDR1 is MNHEY and CDR2 is SVGAGI. For the CDR3, the DNA is TGTGCCAGCCCCCGGGACAGTGGAAACACCATATATTTT. Protein product: CASPRDSGNTIYF.

The genes are TRBV21-1 and TRBJ2-1; the D call in the table, TRBD2, was not verified against the DNA. TRBV21-1 is designated a pseudogene. The CDR3 totals 13 residues. The CDR3 nucleotides read TGTGCCAGCAGCAAAAGGACTAACAATGAGCAGTTCTTC. Amino acid sequence: CASSKRTNNEQFF.

The rearrangement links TRBV7-2 to TRBJ1-5, with D possibly being TRBD1 (6 bases). The CDR3 runs to 16 residues. Germline-derived CDR1 and CDR2 are SGHTA and FQGNSA. V was clipped by 5 bases and J by 6 bases, with 20 bases between them. The CDR3 DNA is TGTGCCAGCAGCCCCCCTGGGGGGAGGGGGGCTCAGCCCCAGCATTTT. Protein: CASSPPGGRGAQPQHF.

This clone occurred once. CDR3 in amino acids: CASGSGSQETQYF. In nucleotides, the CDR3 is TGTGCCAGCGGTTCCGGGTCCCAAGAGACCCAGTACTTC. The chain has TRBV7-3 and TRBJ2-5; D gene ambiguous. Looked up from germline, CDR1 is SGHTA and CDR2 is FQGTGA. Trimming removed 8 bases at V and 1 base at J, with 11 bases between. This CDR3 region has 13 residues.